This entry describes one TCR beta chain. Its target is not known. The entry originates in a study of OX40 agonist ivuxolimab in advanced cancers. Study-wide background: Dose-escalation patients suffered from hepatocellular carcinoma, melanoma, renal cell or head and neck cancer.

The CDR3 totals 17 residues. The ends were cut back, 5 bases at V and 4 bases at J, with 23 bases in the middle. Germline assignment: CDR1 LNHNV and CDR2 YYDKDF (reference sequence). Sequencing used immunoSEQ multiplex PCR; TCRdb keeps in-frame clones, though not all of them. The sample gives approximately 61,000 clones, 80% to 90% of which show up once; less than 2% is in the top ten. Study-level findings and limits: CD8+ T cells showed, on average, more clonal expansion than CD4+ cells.

This clonotype was obtained from an adult with an advanced solid tumor such as melanoma, head and neck, liver or kidney cancer. The chain couples TRBV15 to TRBJ1-2; D remains ambiguous. This sample comprised CD4+ or CD8+ T cells sorted from blood, obtained in a trial of the OX40 agonist ivuxolimab. The CDR3 coding sequence is TGTGCCACCAGCTCACGCGAACGGTGTGGAAAGACCTATGGCTACACCTTC. Its protein product is CATSSRERCGKTYGYTF. Full variable domain (rest looked up from reference TRBV15 and TRBJ1-2): DAMVIQNPRYQVTQFGKPVTLSCSQTLNHNVMYWYQQKSSQAPKLLFHYYDKDFNNEADTPDNFQSRRPNTSFCFLDIRSPGLGDTAMYLCATSSRERCGKTYGYTFGSGTRLTVV.